The T cell receptor (beta chain) under discussion was sequenced for a study of regulatory T cells in long-lasting Graves disease. Time point reported: newly diagnosed GD, antithyroid drugs for less than 3 months. PBMC RNA served as the TCR library source. Study findings and constraints: Shared public clonotypes totalled 2,741 in persistent patients, compared with roughly 970 in new patients. Under persistent disease, TRBV28, TRBJ1-2 and TRBJ2-5 were used preferentially.

This clonotype was seen a handful of times. Its antigen is undetermined. HTBI primers from iRepertoire and Arm-PCR of CDR3 regions yielded the TCR beta libraries. A single record per CDR3 protein comes from TCRdb applying MiXCR to the multiplex PCR reads. The table has 200,000 to 250,000 distinct CDR3 sequences, over 20% seen once. This CDR3 contains 14 residues. The ends lost 5 bases at V and 8 bases at J; junction bases unmatched: 5. This receptor was taken from a female donor with Graves disease. Sample: peripheral blood mononuclear cells (PBMCs), taken at new diagnosis, from a patient treated with antithyroid drugs. This sequence joins TRBV12-3 or TRBV12-4 and TRBJ1-4; 10 nucleotides match TRBD1. CDR3 sequence (DNA): TGTGCCAGCAGTCCAGACAGGGGGCGGGAAAAACTGTTTTTT. Amino acid sequence: CASSPDRGREKLFF.